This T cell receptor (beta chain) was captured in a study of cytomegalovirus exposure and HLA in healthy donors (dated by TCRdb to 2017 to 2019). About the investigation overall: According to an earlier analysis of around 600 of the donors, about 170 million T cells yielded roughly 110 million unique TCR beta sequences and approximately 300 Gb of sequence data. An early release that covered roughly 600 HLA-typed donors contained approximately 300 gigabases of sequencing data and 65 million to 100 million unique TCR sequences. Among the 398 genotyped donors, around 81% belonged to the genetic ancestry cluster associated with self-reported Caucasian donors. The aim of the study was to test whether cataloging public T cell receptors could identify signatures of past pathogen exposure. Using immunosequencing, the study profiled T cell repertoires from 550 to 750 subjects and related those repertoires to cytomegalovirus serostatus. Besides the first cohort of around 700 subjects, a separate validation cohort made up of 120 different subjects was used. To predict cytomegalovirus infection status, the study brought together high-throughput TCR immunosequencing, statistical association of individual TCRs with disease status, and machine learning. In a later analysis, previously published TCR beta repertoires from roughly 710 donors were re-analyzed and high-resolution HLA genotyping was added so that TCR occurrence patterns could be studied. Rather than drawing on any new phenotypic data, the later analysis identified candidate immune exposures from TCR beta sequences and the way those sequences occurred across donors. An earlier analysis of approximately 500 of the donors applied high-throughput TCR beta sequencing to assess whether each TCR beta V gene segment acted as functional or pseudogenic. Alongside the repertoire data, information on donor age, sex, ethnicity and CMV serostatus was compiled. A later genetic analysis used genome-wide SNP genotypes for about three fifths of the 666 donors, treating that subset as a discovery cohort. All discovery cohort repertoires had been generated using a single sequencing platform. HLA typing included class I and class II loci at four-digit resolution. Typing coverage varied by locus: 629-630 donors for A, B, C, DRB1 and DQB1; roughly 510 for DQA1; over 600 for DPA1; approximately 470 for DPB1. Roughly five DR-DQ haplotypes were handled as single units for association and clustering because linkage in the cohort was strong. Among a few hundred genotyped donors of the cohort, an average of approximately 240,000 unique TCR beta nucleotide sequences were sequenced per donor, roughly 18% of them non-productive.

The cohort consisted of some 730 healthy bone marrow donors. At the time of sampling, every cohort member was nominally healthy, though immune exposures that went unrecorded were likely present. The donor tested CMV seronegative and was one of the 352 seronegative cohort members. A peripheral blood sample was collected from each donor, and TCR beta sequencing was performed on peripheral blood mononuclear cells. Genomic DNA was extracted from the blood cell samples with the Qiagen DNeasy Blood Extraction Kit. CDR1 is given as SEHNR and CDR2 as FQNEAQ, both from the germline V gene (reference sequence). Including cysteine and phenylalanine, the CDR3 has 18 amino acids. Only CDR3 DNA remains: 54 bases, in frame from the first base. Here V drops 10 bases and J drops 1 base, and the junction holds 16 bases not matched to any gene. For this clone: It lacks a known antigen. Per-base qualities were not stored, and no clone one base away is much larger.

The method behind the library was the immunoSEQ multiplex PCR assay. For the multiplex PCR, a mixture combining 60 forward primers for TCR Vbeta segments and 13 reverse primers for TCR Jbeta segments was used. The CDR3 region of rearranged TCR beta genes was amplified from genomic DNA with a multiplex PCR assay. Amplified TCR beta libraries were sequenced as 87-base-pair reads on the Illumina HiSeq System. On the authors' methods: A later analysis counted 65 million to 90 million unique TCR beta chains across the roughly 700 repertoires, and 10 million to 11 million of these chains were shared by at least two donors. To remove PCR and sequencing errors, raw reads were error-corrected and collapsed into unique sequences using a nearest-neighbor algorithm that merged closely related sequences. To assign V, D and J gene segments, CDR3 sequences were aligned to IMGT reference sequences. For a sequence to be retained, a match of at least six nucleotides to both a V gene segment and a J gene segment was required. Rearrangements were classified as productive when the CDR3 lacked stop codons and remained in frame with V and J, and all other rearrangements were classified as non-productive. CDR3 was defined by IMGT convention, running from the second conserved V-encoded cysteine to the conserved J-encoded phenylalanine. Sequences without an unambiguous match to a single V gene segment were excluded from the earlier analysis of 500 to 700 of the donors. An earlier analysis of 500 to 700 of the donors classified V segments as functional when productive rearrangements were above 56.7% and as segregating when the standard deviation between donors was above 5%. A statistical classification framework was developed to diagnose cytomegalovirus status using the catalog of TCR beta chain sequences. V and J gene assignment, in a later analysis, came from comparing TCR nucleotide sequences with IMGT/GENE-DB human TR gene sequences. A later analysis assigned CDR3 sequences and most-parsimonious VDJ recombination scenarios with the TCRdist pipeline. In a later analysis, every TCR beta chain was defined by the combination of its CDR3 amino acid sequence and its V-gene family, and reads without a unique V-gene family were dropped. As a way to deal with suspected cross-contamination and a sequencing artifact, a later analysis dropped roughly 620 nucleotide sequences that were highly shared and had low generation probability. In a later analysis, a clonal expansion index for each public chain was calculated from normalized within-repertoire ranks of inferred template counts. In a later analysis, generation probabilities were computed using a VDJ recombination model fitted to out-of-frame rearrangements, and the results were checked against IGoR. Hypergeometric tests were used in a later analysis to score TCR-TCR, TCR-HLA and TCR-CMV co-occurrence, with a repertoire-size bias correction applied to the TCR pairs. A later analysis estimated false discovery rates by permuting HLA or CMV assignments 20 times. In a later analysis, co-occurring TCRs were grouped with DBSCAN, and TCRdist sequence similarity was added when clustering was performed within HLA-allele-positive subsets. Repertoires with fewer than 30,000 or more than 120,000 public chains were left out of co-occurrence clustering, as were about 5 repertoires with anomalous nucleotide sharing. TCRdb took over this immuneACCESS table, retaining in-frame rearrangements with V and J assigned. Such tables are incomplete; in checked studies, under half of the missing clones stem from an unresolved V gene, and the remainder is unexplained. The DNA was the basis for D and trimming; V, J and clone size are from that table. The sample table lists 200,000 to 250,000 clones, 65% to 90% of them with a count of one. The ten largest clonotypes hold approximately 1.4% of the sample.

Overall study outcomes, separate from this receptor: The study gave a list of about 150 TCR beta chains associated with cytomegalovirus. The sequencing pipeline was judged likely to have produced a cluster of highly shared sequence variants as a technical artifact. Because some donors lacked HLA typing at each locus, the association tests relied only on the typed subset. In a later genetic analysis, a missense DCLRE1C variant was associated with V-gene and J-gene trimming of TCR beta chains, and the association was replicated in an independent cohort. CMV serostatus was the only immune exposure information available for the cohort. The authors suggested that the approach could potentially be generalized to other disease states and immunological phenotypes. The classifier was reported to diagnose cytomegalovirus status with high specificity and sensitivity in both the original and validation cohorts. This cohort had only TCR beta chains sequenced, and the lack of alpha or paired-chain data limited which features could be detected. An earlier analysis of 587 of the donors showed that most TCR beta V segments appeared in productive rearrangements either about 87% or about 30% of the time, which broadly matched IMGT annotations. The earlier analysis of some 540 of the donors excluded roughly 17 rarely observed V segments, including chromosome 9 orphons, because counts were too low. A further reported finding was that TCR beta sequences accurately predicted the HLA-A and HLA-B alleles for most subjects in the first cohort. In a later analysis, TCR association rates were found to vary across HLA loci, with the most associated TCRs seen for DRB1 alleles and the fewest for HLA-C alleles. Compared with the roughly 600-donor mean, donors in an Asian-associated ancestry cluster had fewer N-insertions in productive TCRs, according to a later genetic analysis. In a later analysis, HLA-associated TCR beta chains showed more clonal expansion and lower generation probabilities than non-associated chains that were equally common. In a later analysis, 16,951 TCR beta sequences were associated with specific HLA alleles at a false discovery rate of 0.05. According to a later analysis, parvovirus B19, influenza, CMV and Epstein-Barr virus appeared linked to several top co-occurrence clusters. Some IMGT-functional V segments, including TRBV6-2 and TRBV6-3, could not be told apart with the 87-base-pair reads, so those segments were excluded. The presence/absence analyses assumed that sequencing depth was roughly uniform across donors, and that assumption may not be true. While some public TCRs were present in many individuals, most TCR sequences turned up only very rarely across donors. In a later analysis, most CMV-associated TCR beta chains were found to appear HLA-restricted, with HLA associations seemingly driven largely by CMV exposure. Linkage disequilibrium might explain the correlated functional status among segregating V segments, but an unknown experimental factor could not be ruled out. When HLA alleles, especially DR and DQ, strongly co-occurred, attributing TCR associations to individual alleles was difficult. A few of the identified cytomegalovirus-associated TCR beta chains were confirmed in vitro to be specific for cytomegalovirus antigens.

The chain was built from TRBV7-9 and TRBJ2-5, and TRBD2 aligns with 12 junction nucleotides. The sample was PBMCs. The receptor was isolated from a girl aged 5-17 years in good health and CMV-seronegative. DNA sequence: TGTGCCACCAAACCCAACCCTGGACTAGCGGGGCCCCAAGAGACCCAGTACTTC. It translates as CATKPNPGLAGPQETQYF.